These 30 T cell receptor beta chains were all obtained from the same sample, sequenced in a study of shared clonotypes between healthy human individuals. Selected positively for CCR7 and CD45RO-negative, naive CD8 cells excluded terminally differentiated effector memory CD45RA+ cells. Profiling relied on immunoSEQ multiplex PCR, and the TCRdb table lists in-frame clones only, not all of them. Here the sample spans about 600,000 clones, around 95% being singletons. The sequencing sample was made of naive CD8+ T cells sorted from blood. The receptors derive from a woman in her 30s in good health.

The J gene is TRBJ2-2, the V gene TRBV19; 12 bases map to TRBD1. CDR1 LNHDA and CDR2 SQIVND come from the germline V gene (reference sequence). This CDR3 region has 16 residues. J was trimmed by 5 bases and V by 9 bases; bases with no gene match: 10. CDR3 nucleotides: TGTGCCAGCCGAACGCGGGACAGGGGGCTTACCGGGGAGCTGTTTTTT. Protein: CASRTRDRGLTGELFF.

This clone was detected once. The chain couples TRBV28 to TRBJ2-1, with 9 bases identical to TRBD1. The germline V gene encodes CDR1 MDHEN and CDR2 SYDVKM. V was pared by 1 base and J by 4 bases, with 5 bases of the junction left unmatched. This CDR3 is built from 16 residues. CDR3 sequence (DNA): TGTGCCAGCAGTTTATTCGACAGGGGGTCTTACAATGAGCAGTTCTTC. Its protein is CASSLFDRGSYNEQFF.

V usage is TRBV5-1 and J usage is TRBJ1-1; 8 nucleotides line up with TRBD1. This CDR3 is 14 amino acids long. V shed 4 bases, J shed 3 bases, and the junction held 5 bases outside the gene matches. CDR1 is SGHRS, CDR2 YFSETQ, per germline. CDR3 in DNA: TGCGCCAGCAGCATAGAGGACAGGGACACTGAAGCTTTCTTT. Translating it yields CASSIEDRDTEAFF.

V gene TRBV11-2 combines with J gene TRBJ1-2; no firm D call. There are 15 residues in the CDR3. Germline CDR1 reads SGHAT; CDR2 reads FQNNGV. V was trimmed by 5 bases and J by 3 bases, leaving 16 bases between them. DNA for the CDR3: TGTGCCAGCAGCAACCGAGGGTTGCTTGACTATGGCTACACCTTC. Its translation: CASSNRGLLDYGYTF.

The V call is TRBV4-1, the J call TRBJ2-1, with 7 positions matching TRBD2. This CDR3 comprises 15 residues. The junction had 5 bases not matched to a gene; V was cut back by 2 bases and J by 4 bases. Germline values: CDR1 MGHRA, CDR2 YSYEKL. In nucleotides, the CDR3 is TGCGCCAGCAGCCAACAAACTAGCGTGTACAATGAGCAGTTCTTC. It translates to CASSQQTSVYNEQFF.

The rearrangement uses TRBV11-2 and TRBJ2-2; 7 bases align to TRBD1. The CDR3 covers 14 residues. CDR1 and CDR2 (germline): SGHAT, FQNNGV. The ends lost 5 bases at V and 7 bases at J; junction bases unmatched: 7. The CDR3 is CASSTWTGGGELFF. CDR3 DNA: TGTGCCAGCAGCACATGGACAGGAGGCGGGGAGCTGTTTTTT.

This chain uses TRBV27 with TRBJ1-2; TRBD1 is a possible D gene (5 bases). The CDR3 has 11 residues. CDR1 is MNHEY and CDR2 is SMNVEV in the germline V gene (reference sequence). V lost 4 bases and J lost 10, with 10 bases in between. Here the CDR3 DNA reads TGTGCCAGCAGTTCAGGGTCTGACTACACCTTC. Its translation: CASSSGSDYTF.

Only one count was recorded for this clone. The chain carries TRBV27 and TRBJ1-2; a weak D match, TRBD1 (6 bases). Germline loops: CDR1 MNHEY, CDR2 SMNVEV (reference sequence). V lost 0 bases and J lost 7, with 18 bases in between. This CDR3 is 16 amino acids long. The CDR3 loop reads CASSLSFGQGKPGYTF. CDR3 nucleotides: TGTGCCAGCAGTTTATCGTTCGGCCAGGGGAAGCCTGGCTACACCTTC.

The V and J genes are TRBV19 and TRBJ2-5; D possibly matches TRBD1 or TRBD2 (7 bases each). The CDR3 covers 15 residues. Germline values: CDR1 LNHDA, CDR2 SQIVND (reference sequence). The V gene lost 5 bases and the J gene lost 3 bases, with 16 bases spanning the gap. The CDR3 region is CASSLDREGEETQYF. The CDR3 DNA follows: TGTGCCAGTAGTCTTGACAGGGAGGGGGAAGAGACCCAGTACTTC.

This chain links TRBV10-3 with TRBJ2-1; 10 bases map to TRBD2. Germline trimming cut 8 bases from V and 3 bases from J; bases unmatched to any gene: 1. The CDR3 runs to 13 residues. The V gene's germline CDR1 is ENHRY and CDR2 SYGVKD. The CDR3 reads CAIGTSDYNEQFF. In DNA, the CDR3 is TGTGCCATCGGGACTAGCGACTACAATGAGCAGTTCTTC.

The genes are TRBV7-9 and TRBJ2-1; maybe TRBD1 (6 bases). Germline V gene sequence: CDR1 SEHNR, CDR2 FQNEAQ (reference sequence). Trimming pared 5 bases from V and 6 bases from J, leaving 17 bases between. CDR3 length: 15 residues. CDR3 protein: CASSPPVRGSNEQFF. DNA for the CDR3: TGTGCCAGCAGCCCCCCCGTCAGGGGTTCCAATGAGCAGTTCTTC.

As for this clone: In the same sample, other DNA sequences code for this CDR3. This sequence joins TRBV5-4 and TRBJ2-7, with D hard to call. CDR3 length: 14 amino acids. Deletions cut 0 bases from V and 2 bases from J, with 9 bases between. Germline CDR1 and CDR2: SGHNT and YYREEE (reference sequence). The CDR3 DNA reads TGTGCCAGCAGCTTGGGCTCAGGCGCCTACGAGCAGTACTTC. Protein: CASSLGSGAYEQYF.

The V gene is TRBV10-3, the J gene TRBJ2-5; D not resolved. The DNA matches TRBJ2-7 better at its end, which makes the J call doubtful. The germline gives CDR1 ENHRY, CDR2 SYGVKD. CDR3 length: 12 residues. The DNA of the CDR3 is TGTGCCATCAGTGAAGAGAAGTACGAGCAGTACTTC. It is translated as CAISEEKYEQYF.

In DNA, the CDR3 is TGCGCCAGCAGCCTAGTCGGAGGGCCCTACGAGCAGTACTTC. Encoded protein: CASSLVGGPYEQYF. J is TRBJ2-7 and V is TRBV4-1, with D tentatively TRBD2 (6 bases). V gave up 4 bases and J gave up 2 bases, with 12 bases separating them. Germline CDR1 MGHRA, CDR2 YSYEKL. This CDR3 is 14 amino acids long.

V and J are TRBV4-2 and TRBJ1-4; no clear D. This CDR3 is built from 16 residues. Trimming took off 2 bases at V and 0 bases at J, with 10 bases between the two ends. The germline V gene has CDR1 LGHNA and CDR2 YNFKEQ. CDR3: CASSQPGITTNEKLFF. CDR3 nucleotide sequence: TGTGCCAGCAGCCAACCCGGGATCACAACTAATGAAAAACTGTTTTTT.

This clone appeared a single time. This chain connects TRBV28 to TRBJ1-4, with D unclear. The germline V gene has CDR1 MDHEN and CDR2 SYDVKM. V was shortened by 3 bases and J by 8 bases, with 13 bases between the two germline ends. The length of the CDR3 is 14 residues. In DNA, the CDR3 is TGTGCCAGCAGTTTCCGGGTCGAGGTGGAAAAACTGTTTTTT. This translates into CASSFRVEVEKLFF.

V is TRBV5-6 and J is TRBJ1-2; no clear D. The CDR3 consists of 13 residues. Germline values: CDR1 SGHDT, CDR2 YYEEEE. The V end lost 0 bases, the J end lost 2 bases, and 5 bases lay between the germline ends. The CDR3, as DNA: TGTGCCAGCAGCTTGGACCGAAACTATGGCTACACCTTC. Its protein is CASSLDRNYGYTF.

The rearrangement joins TRBV11-2 to TRBJ2-3; tentatively, D is TRBD1 or TRBD2 (5 bases each). The CDR3 runs to 18 residues. Germline CDR1 is SGHAT and CDR2 is FQNNGV. The V end lost 4 bases, the J end lost 0 bases, and 20 bases lay between the germline ends. The CDR3, as DNA: TGTGCCAGCAGCTCCCTGAGCCAGGGACGGGAAAGCACAGATACGCAGTATTTT. Translating it yields CASSSLSQGRESTDTQYF.

The rearrangement joins TRBV27 to TRBJ1-5, with D possibly TRBD1 on 5 matching bases. The germline gives CDR1 MNHEY, CDR2 SMNVEV (reference sequence). Trimming removed 0 bases from V and 2 bases from J, with 8 bases in between. The CDR3 totals 15 residues. The CDR3 here is CASSLSRGGNQPQHF. CDR3 DNA: TGTGCCAGCAGTTTATCAAGAGGGGGCAATCAGCCCCAGCATTTT.

The rearrangement uses TRBV10-3 and TRBJ2-1; D might be TRBD1 (6 bases). The CDR3 sequence is 13 residues long. Trimming removed 2 bases at V and 5 bases at J, with 7 bases between. CDR1 is ENHRY, CDR2 SYGVKD, per germline. The CDR3, as DNA: TGTGCCATCAGTGAGGGACAGAACAATGAGCAGTTCTTC. Amino acids: CAISEGQNNEQFF.

The rearrangement joins TRBV7-9 to TRBJ2-5; D is perhaps TRBD1 (6 bases). Trimming left V 0 bases short and J 1 base short, with 12 bases between. The CDR3 covers 16 residues. Germline V CDR1 and CDR2: SEHNR, FQNEAQ (reference sequence). The CDR3 is CASSLALGTPQETQYF. The CDR3 nucleotides read TGTGCCAGCAGCTTAGCGCTCGGGACACCCCAAGAGACCCAGTACTTC.

This clone showed up just once. CDR3 bases: TGTGCCAGTAGTGACAGACTAGCGGGAGGCAATGAGCAGTTCTTC. Translation: CASSDRLAGGNEQFF. This chain uses TRBV19 with TRBJ2-1; 13 nucleotides agree with TRBD2. The J segment lost 6 bases and the V segment lost 5 bases, leaving 4 bases of the junction unmatched. The germline V gene encodes CDR1 LNHDA and CDR2 SQIVND (reference sequence). This CDR3 has 15 amino acids.

The V and J genes are TRBV30 and TRBJ2-1; 10 bases are a match to TRBD2. The CDR3 is 18 residues long. V gave up 0 bases and J gave up 5 bases; unmatched junction bases: 13. Germline V gives CDR1 GTSNPN, CDR2 SVGIG (reference sequence). As DNA, the CDR3 is TGTGCCTGGAGTGTACAAAGCGGGAGGGTATTAACCAACAATGAGCAGTTCTTC. Translating gives CAWSVQSGRVLTNNEQFF.

V and J are TRBV5-4 and TRBJ1-2, with D possibly TRBD1 on 6 matching bases. The CDR3 is made up of 13 amino acids. The V gene lost 2 bases and the J gene lost 4 bases, with 9 bases spanning the gap. CDR1 and CDR2 from the germline V gene are SGHNT and YYREEE (reference sequence). CDR3 nucleotides: TGTGCCAGCAGCTTCGACAGGACCTATGGCTACACCTTC. Amino acid sequence: CASSFDRTYGYTF. The whole variable domain, remainder taken from reference TRBV5-4 and TRBJ1-2, is ETGVTQSPTHLIKTRGQQVTLRCSSQSGHNTVSWYQQALGQGPQFIFQYYREEENGRGNFPPRFSGLQFPNYSSELNVNALELDDSALYLCASSFDRTYGYTFGSGTRLTVV.

The V gene is TRBV27, the J gene TRBJ2-7; D tentatively reads TRBD1 or TRBD2 (5 bases each). CDR1 MNHEY and CDR2 SMNVEV come from the germline V gene (reference sequence). Trimming pared 6 bases from V and 0 bases from J, leaving 15 bases between. This CDR3 contains 15 residues. CDR3 residues: CASSPSGTVSYEQYF. CDR3 nucleotides: TGTGCCAGCAGCCCCTCTGGGACGGTCTCCTACGAGCAGTACTTC.

The chain combines TRBV15 with TRBJ2-7; 10 positions agree with TRBD1. CDR3 length: 14 amino acids. Unmatched junction bases numbered 6, after V lost 8 bases and J lost 2 bases. Looked up from germline, CDR1 is LNHNV and CDR2 is YYDKDF (reference sequence). The CDR3 DNA is TGTGCCACCCGCCGGGACAGGGGTCCCTACGAGCAGTACTTC. This gives the protein CATRRDRGPYEQYF.

V and J are TRBV6-1 and TRBJ2-7, with 10 bases that match TRBD1. The J segment lost 2 bases and the V segment lost 1 base, leaving 5 bases of the junction unmatched. There are 16 residues in the CDR3. Germline CDR1 reads MNHNS; CDR2 reads SASEGT. CDR3 DNA sequence: TGTGCCAGCAGTGAAGACGCCGGGACAGGGGCCTACGAGCAGTACTTC. This sequence encodes CASSEDAGTGAYEQYF.

The rearrangement links TRBV5-4 to TRBJ2-1, with 7 bases aligning to TRBD2. Germline-derived CDR1 and CDR2 are SGHNT and YYREEE (reference sequence). The CDR3 consists of 14 residues. J gave up 9 bases and V 0 bases, and 6 bases lay outside the gene matches. The CDR3: CASSLGGSPPEQFF. In nucleotides, the CDR3 is TGTGCCAGCAGCTTGGGCGGGAGTCCGCCTGAGCAGTTCTTC.

The chain joins TRBV4-1 to TRBJ1-1, with TRBD1 identical over 8 bases. Germline V lookup: CDR1 MGHRA, CDR2 YSYEKL. The CDR3 length is 13 residues. The V gene end was trimmed by 4 bases and the J gene end by 8 bases; junction bases not matched to a gene: 6. The CDR3 DNA sequence: TGCGCCAGCAGCCTCGGACAGGGCAAGGAAGCTTTCTTT. It is translated as CASSLGQGKEAFF.

V and J are TRBV2 and TRBJ2-7; no clear D gene. V was clipped by 2 bases and J by 6 bases, with 14 bases between them. Germline-derived CDR1 and CDR2 are SNHLY and FYNNEI. CDR3 length: 14 residues. DNA of the CDR3: TGTGCCAGCAGTGAAACCCAAGAACTCGGCGAGCAGTACTTC. This translates into CASSETQELGEQYF.